Sequencing of this T cell receptor (beta chain) was carried out in a study of regulatory T cells in long-lasting Graves disease (dated by TCRdb to about 2021). Describing the broader study: Persistent Graves' disease was defined as persistently positive TSH receptor autoantibodies together with antithyroid drug treatment for over 5 years. Peripheral blood TCR sequencing and RNA sequencing compared persistent Graves' disease patients with newly diagnosed Graves' disease patients. The study was registered as a clinical trial and conducted in China. TCR sequencing covered some 13 persistent and roughly 20 newly diagnosed Graves' disease patients, some 33 samples in total. Antithyroid drugs had been taken for 8.5 to 13 years on average by persistent Graves' disease patients in the clinical cohort.

This clonotype was observed many times. The clone's antigen remains unknown. Base qualities were left out, and no much larger clone turns up one base away. Receptors were amplified or captured by multiplex PCR. This sample was sequenced with an Illumina HiSeq 4000. CDR3 regions were amplified by Arm-PCR with iRepertoire HTBI primers to construct TCR beta libraries. Gel purification was performed on PCR products prior to sequencing. Per the source publication's procedure: A total of 62 TRBV and about 13 TRBJ segments were identified across samples and were used for gene usage analysis of CDR3 amino acid clonotypes. COPE and FqMerger were used to merge the filtered high-quality paired reads into contigs. BLAST was used to align contigs to IMGT TRBV, TRBD and TRBJ reference genes, with CDR3 defined following IMGT. Clonotypes above 0.1% frequency were classified as highly expanded clones. Shannon entropy served as the measure of repertoire diversity, while the Gini coefficient captured V-J evenness. Clonotypes shared by more than one individual were considered public. The raw public reads went through TCRdb reprocessing: fastp at Q25, MiXCR clone calling, in-frame beta chains kept. Every CDR3 protein is listed once, alongside the most common genes and DNA of its rows. Clone size and V and J calls follow TCRdb, not the original study. The table for this sample lists some 340,000 distinct CDR3 sequences; 20% to 25% of them were counted only once. The leading ten clones occupy 25% to 30% of the sample.

What this sample's time point label stands for: persistent/refractory GD, antithyroid drugs over 5 years with positive TRAb. RNA was extracted from PBMCs in TRIzol for both TCR sequencing and RNA sequencing. The diagnosis of Graves' disease was made according to American Thyroid Association guidelines. Recruitment of patients was carried out at an endocrinology department in Xi'an, China. From each patient, 7.5 to 9.5 milliliters of peripheral blood was collected into an EDTA anticoagulant tube. PBMCs were isolated by Ficoll Paque Plus density gradient separation without further T cell sorting. RNA quality was checked with an Agilent 2100 Bioanalyzer and agarose gel, and concentration with a NanoDrop 2000. Per the germline V gene (reference sequence), SGHKS is the CDR1 and YYEKEE is the CDR2. V is cut by 4 bases and J by 0 bases, and the space between the germline ends is 14 bases. Reading from cysteine to phenylalanine, the CDR3 counts 15 amino acids. Only the CDR3 portion is preserved as DNA: 45 bases, with reading frame beginning at the first base.

The full study reports these points: Because the primary lesion, thyroid tissue, could not be accessed, the study looked at peripheral blood alone. Persistent Graves' disease patients showed lower TCR Shannon entropy and fewer highly expanded clones than newly diagnosed patients, suggesting clonal expansion. Preferential use of TRBV28, TRBJ1-2 and TRBJ2-5 was observed in persistent disease, whereas TRBV20-1 and TRBJ2-1 were favored in newly diagnosed disease. As a limitation, the authors acknowledged that the small sample size may reduce accuracy. Persistent patients shared more public clonotypes among themselves (around 2,500) than newly diagnosed patients did (about 970). Only the TCR beta chain was sequenced and analyzed.

The sequencing here drew on peripheral blood mononuclear cells (PBMCs), taken when the disease was refractory, from a patient treated with antithyroid drugs. The receptor was derived from a woman in her thirties or forties with Graves disease. Donor details come from another sample of the same person, matched by shared clones. The chain employs TRBV5-5 and TRBJ2-7; no D gene call is confident. The sequenced DNA is TGTGCCAGCAGCCGAGAAGGTGACACCTCCTACGAGCAGTACTTC. Its protein product is CASSREGDTSYEQYF.